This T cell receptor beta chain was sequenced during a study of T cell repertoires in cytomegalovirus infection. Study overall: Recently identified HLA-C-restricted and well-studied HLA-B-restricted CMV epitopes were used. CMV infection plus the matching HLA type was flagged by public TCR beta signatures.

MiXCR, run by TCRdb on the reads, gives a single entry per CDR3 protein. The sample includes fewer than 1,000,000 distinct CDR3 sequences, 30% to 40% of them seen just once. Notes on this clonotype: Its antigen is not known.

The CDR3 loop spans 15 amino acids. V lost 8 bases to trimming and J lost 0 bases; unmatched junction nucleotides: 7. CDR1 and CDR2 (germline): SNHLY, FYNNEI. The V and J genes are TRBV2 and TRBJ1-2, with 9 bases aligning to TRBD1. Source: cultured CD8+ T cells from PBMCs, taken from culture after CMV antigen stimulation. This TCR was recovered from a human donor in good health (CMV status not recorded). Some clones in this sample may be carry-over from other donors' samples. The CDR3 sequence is CASPTGTGTNYGYTF. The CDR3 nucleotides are TGTGCCAGCCCGACGGGGACAGGGACTAACTATGGCTACACCTTC.